This T cell receptor beta chain appears in the sequencing data of a study of CXCR4 blockade with PD-1 therapy in pancreatic cancer. These archived tumors were resected from patients never given neoadjuvant therapy beforehand. Only a few counts were recorded for this clone. Its antigen is still unknown. Notes on the study in general: Sequencing covered TCRbeta chains only, not alpha chains. Convergent selection by common tumor antigens was suggested by nucleotide rearrangement counts.

Using immunoSEQ multiplex PCR, the repertoire was profiled, and TCRdb retains in-frame clones only, with some absent. The sample includes 6,000 or so clones, 35% to 40% of them seen just once. The length of the CDR3 is 16 residues. Germline V gene lookup returns CDR1 MRHNA and CDR2 SNTAGT. J gave up 7 bases and V 3 bases, and 12 bases lay outside the gene matches. The source material was tumor tissue. The TCR sequence derives from a human donor with pancreatic ductal adenocarcinoma. The chain recombines TRBV6-4 with TRBJ1-2; 9 bases agree with TRBD1. In DNA, the CDR3 is TGTGCCAGCAGTGAGAGGGCGGACAGGGGAGTACGTGGCTACACCTTC. Translation: CASSERADRGVRGYTF.